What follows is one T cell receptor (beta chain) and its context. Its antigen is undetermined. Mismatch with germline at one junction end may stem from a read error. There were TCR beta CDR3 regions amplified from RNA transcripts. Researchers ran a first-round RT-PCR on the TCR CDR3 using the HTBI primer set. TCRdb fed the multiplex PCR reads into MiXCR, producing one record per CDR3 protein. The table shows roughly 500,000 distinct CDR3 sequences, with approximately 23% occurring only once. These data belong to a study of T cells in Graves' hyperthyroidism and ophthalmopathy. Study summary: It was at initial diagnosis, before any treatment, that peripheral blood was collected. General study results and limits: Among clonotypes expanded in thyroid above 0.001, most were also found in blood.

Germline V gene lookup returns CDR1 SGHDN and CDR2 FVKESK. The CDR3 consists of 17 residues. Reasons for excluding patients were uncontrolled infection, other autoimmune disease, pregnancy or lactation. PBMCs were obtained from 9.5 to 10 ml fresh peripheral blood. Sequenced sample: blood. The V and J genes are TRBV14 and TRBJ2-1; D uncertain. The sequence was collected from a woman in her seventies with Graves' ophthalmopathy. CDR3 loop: CATLLATKGFVGPSSVF. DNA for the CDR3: TGTGCCACCTTACTTGCGACGAAGGGTTTTGTGGGCCCCTCCAGTGTCTTC.